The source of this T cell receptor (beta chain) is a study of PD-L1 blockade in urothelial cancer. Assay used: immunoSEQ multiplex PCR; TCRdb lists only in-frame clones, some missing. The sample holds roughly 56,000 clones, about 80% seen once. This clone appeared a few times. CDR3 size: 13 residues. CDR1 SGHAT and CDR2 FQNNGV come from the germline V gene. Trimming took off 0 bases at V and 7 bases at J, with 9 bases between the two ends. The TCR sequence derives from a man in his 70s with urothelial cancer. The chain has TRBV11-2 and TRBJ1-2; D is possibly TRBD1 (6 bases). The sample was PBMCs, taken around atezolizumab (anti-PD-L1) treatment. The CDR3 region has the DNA TGTGCCAGCAGCTTAGATGGGGGGGCTGGCTACACCTTC. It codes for CASSLDGGAGYTF.